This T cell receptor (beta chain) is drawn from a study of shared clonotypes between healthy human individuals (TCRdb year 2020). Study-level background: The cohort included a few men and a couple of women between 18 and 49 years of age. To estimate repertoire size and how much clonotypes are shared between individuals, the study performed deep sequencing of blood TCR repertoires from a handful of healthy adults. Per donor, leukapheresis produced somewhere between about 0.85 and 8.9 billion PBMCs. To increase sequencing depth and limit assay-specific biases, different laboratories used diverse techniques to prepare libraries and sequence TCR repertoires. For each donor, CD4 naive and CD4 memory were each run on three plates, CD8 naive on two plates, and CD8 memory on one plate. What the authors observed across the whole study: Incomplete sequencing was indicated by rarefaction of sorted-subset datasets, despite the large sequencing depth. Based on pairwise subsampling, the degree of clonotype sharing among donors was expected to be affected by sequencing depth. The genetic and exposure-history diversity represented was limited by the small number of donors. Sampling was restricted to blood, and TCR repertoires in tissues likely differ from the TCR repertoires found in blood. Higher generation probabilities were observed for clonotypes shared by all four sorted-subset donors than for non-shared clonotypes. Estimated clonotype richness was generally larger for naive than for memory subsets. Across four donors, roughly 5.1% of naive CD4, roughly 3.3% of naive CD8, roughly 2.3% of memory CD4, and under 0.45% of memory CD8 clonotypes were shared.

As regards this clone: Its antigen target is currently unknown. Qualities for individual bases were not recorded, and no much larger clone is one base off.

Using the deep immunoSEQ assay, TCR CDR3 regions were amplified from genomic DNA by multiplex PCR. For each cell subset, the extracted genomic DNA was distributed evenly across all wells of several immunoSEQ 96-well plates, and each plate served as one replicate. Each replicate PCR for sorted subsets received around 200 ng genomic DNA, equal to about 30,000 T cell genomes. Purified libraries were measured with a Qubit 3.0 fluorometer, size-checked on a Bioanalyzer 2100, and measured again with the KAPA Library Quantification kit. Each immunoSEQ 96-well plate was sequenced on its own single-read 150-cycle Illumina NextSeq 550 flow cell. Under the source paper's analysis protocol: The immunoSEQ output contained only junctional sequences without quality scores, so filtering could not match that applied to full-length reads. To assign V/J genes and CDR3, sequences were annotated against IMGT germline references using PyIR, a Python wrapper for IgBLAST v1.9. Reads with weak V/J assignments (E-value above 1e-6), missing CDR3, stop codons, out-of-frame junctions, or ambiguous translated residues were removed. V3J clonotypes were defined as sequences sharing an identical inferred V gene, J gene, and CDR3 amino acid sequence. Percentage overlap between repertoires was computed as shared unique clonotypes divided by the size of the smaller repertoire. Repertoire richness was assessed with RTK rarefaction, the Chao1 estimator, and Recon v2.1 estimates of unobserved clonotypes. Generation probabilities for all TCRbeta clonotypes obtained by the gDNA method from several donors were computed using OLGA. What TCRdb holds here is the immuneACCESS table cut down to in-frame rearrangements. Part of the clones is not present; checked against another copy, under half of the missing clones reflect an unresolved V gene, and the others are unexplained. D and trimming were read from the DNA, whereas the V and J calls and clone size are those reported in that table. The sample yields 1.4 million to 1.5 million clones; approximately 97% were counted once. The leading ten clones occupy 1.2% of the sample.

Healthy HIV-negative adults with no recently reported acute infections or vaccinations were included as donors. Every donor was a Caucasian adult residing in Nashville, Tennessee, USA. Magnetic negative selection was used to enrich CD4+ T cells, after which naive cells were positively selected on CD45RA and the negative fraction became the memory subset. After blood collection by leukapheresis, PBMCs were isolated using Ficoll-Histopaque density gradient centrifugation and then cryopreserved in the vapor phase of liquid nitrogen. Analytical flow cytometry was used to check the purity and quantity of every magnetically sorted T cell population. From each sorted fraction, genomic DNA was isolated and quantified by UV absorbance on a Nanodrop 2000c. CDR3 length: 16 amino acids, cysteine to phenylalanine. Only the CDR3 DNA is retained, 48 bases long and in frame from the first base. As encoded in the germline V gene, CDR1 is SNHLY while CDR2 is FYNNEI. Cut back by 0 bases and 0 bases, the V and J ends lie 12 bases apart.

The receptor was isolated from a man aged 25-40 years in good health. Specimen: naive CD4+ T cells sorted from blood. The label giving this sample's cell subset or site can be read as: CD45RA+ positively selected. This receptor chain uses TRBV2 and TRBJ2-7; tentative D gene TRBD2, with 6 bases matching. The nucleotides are TGTGCCAGCAGTGAAGCGCGTCTAGCGCTCTCCTACGAGCAGTACTTC. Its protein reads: CASSEARLALSYEQYF.